The clone carrying this T cell receptor beta chain has just a few counts. The antigen is not known. The PCR made use of 60 Vbeta and 13 Jbeta primers. Clones were read by immunoSEQ multiplex PCR, and TCRdb kept only the in-frame ones, dropping some. In the table there are some 150,000 clones, approximately 78% of which are singletons. The data were taken from a study of cytomegalovirus exposure and HLA in healthy donors. General study points: It was about 150 TCR beta chains that were listed as cytomegalovirus-associated. There were several of the most significant clusters that appeared linked to common viral pathogens in a later analysis.

The sequenced sample consisted of PBMCs. The receptor comes from a man aged 18 to 29 in good health and CMV-seropositive.

As DNA, the CDR3 is TGTGCCAGCAGTGCCGGGACAGCGAGGGGCATTCAGTACTTC. Translation gives CASSAGTARGIQYF. The chain employs TRBV25-1 and TRBJ2-4, with TRBD1 identical over 7 bases. Germline V gene data show CDR1 as MGHDK and CDR2 as SYGVNS. The J segment lost 9 bases and the V segment lost 4 bases, leaving 9 bases of the junction unmatched. The CDR3 has 14 amino acids.